This T cell receptor (beta chain) was observed in a study of T cells after yellow fever vaccination. Via MiXCR, TCRdb re-called the 5' RACE reads, giving one row per CDR3 protein. The sample consists of hundreds of thousands of distinct CDR3 sequences, 3% to 4.5% of them appearing once. Regarding the study as a whole: Though it reached lower strength, the secondary response hit its peak faster, day 5 versus 15.

Comment on this clonotype: Its target is not known.

The source of this sequence is a man aged 18 to 29 who received the YFV17D yellow fever vaccine. The sequencing used PBMCs, collected on the day of the yellow fever booster vaccination.

The DNA for the CDR3 is TGCAGCGTAGCCGACAGGGCCGATAATGAAAAACTGTTTTTT. It specifies CSVADRADNEKLFF. This chain connects TRBV29-1 to TRBJ1-4, with TRBD1 matching 7 bases. After removal of 6 bases from V and 4 bases from J, the junction contained 8 bases not matched to a gene. Germline V gene sequence: CDR1 SQVTM, CDR2 ANQGSEA. The length of the CDR3 is 14 residues.